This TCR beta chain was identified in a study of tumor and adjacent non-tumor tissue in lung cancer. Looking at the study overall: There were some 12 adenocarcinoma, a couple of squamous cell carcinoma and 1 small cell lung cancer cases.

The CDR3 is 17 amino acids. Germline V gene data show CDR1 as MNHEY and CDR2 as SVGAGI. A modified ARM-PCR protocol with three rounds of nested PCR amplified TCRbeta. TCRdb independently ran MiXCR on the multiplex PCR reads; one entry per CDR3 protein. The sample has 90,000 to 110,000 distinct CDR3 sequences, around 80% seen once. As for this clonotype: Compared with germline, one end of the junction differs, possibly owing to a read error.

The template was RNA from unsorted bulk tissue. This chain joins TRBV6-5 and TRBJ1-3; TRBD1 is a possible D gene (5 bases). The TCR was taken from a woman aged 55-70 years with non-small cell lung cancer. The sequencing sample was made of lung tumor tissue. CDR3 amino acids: CASNYSNSEGTGNIIYF. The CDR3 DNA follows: TGTGCCAGCAATTACTCGAACTCTGAGGGTACAGGAAACATCATATATTTT.